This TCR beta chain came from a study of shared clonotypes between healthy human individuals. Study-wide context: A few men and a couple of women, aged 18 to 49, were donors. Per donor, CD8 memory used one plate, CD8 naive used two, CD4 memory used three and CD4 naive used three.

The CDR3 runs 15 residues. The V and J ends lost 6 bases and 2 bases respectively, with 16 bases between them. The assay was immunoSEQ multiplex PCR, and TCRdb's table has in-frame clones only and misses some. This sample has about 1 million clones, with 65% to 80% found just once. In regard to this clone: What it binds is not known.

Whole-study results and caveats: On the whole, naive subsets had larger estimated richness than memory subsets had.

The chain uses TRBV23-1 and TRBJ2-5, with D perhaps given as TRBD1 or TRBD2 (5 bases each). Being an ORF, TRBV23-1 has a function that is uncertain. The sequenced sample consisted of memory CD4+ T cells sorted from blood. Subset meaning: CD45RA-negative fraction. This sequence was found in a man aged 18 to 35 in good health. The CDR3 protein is CASSRMGDLQETQYF. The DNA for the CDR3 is TGCGCCAGCAGCCGGATGGGGGACCTACAAGAGACCCAGTACTTC.